This T cell receptor (beta chain) is drawn from a study of blood T cells in healthy people across ages. The CDR3 spans 14 residues. The germline V and J ends were trimmed by 6 bases and 5 bases, with 16 bases remaining between them. Germline lookup yields CDR1 SGHRS and CDR2 YFSETQ. Alongside a J-beta primer mix, a sample-barcoded 5' primer served in a second PCR lasting 7 to 11 cycles. The authors tagged each cDNA molecule using a template-switch adaptor with 12 random nucleotides. TCRdb called the 5' RACE reads again in MiXCR, with one record for every CDR3 protein. The sample includes roughly 2 million distinct CDR3 sequences, roughly 49% seen only once; the top ten take less than 2.5%. A remark on this clonotype: As yet, its antigen is unknown.

Study conclusions and caveats: Estimates of diversity drawn from one million T cells were considered underestimates. Diversity was higher, and naive CD4+ cells more numerous, in long-lived donors than in aged donors. With donor CMV status unknown, expanded clonotype changes were possibly confounded.

The chain links TRBV5-1 to TRBJ2-3; the D call may be TRBD1 or TRBD2 (6 bases each). Sequencing was carried out using blood. The TCR comes from a woman aged 40 to 50 in good health. CDR3 coding DNA: TGCGCCAGCAACACGCTGGGGGGCGGAGATACGCAGTATTTT. Protein product: CASNTLGGGDTQYF. The full variable domain, its missing parts supplied by reference TRBV5-1 and TRBJ2-3, is KAGVTQTPRYLIKTRGQQVTLSCSPISGHRSVSWYQQTPGQGLQFLFEYFSETQRNKGNFPGRFSGRQFSNSRSEMNVSTLELGDSALYLCASNTLGGGDTQYFGPGTRLTVL.